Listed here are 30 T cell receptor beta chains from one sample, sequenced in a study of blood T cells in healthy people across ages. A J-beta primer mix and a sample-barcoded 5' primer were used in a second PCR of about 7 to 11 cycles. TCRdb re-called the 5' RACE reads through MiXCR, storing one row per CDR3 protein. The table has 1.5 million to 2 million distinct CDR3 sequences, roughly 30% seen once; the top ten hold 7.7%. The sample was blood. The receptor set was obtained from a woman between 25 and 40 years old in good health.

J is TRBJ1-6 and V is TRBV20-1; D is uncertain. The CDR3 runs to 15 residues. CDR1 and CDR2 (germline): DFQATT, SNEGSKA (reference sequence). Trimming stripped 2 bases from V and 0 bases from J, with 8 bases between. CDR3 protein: CSARSRSSYNSPLHF. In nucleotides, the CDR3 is TGCAGTGCTAGAAGTCGGAGCTCCTATAATTCACCCCTCCACTTT.

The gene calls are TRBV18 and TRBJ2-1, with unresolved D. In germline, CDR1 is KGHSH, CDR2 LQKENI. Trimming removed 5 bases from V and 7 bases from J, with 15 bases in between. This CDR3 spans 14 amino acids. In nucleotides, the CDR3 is TGTGCCAGCTCATACGACCGAGATAGTAATGAGCAGTTCTTC. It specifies CASSYDRDSNEQFF.

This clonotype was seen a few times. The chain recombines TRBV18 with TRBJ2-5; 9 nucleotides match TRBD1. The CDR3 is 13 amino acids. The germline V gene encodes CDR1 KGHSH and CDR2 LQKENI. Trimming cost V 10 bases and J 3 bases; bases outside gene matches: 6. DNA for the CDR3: TGTGCCACTACAGGGGGCGACGAAGAGACCCAGTACTTC. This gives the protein CATTGGDEETQYF.

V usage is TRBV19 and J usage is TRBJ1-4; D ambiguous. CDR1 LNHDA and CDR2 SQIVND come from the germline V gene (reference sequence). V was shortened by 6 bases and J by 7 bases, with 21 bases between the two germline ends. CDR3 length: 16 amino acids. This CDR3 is CASSTTQRGGGEKLFF. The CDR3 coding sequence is TGTGCCAGTAGCACCACCCAACGCGGAGGAGGTGAAAAACTGTTTTTT.

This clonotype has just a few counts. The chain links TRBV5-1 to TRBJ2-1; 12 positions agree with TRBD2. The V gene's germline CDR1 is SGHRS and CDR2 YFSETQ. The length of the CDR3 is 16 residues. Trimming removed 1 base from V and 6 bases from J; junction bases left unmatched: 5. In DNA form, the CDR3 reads TGCGCCAGCAGCTTGACTTCTAGCGGGGGGGCCAATGAGCAGTTCTTC. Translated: CASSLTSSGGANEQFF. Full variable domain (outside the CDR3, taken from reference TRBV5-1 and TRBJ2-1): KAGVTQTPRYLIKTRGQQVTLSCSPISGHRSVSWYQQTPGQGLQFLFEYFSETQRNKGNFPGRFSGRQFSNSRSEMNVSTLELGDSALYLCASSLTSSGGANEQFFGPGTRLTVL.

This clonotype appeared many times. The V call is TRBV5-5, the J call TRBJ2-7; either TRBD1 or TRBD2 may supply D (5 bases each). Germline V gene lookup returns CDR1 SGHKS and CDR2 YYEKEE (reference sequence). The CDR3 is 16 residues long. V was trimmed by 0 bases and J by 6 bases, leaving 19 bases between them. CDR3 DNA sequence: TGTGCCAGCAGCTTGGCCCCCGGGGCGCTTTCTCTCGAGCAGTACTTC. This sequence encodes CASSLAPGALSLEQYF.

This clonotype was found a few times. The CDR3 loop is CASGGLAAYNEQFF. The CDR3 bases are TGTGCCAGCGGGGGGCTAGCGGCCTACAATGAGCAGTTCTTC. The chain carries TRBV7-9 and TRBJ2-1; weak D call: TRBD2 (7 bases). Looked up from germline, CDR1 is SEHNR and CDR2 is FQNEAQ (reference sequence). This CDR3 spans 14 amino acids. V was cut by 8 bases and J by 2 bases, with 13 bases left in between.

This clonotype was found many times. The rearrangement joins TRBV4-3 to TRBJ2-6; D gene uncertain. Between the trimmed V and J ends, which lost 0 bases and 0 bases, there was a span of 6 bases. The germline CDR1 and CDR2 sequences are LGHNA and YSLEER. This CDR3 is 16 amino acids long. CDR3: CASSQDLRSGANVLTF. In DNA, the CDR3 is TGCGCCAGCAGCCAAGATTTACGCTCTGGGGCCAACGTCCTGACTTTC.

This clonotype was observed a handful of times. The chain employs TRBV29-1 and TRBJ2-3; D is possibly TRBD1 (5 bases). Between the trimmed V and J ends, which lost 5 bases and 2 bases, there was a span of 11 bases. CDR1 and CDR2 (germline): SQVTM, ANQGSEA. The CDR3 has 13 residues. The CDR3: CSVLKGVTDTQYF. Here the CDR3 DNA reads TGCAGCGTTTTAAAAGGGGTCACAGATACGCAGTATTTT.

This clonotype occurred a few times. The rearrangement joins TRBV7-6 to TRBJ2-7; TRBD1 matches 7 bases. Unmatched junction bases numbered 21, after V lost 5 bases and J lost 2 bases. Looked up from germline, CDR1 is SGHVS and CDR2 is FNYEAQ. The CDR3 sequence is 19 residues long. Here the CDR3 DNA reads TGTGCCAGCAGCCTCGAACCCTCGCTCGGGACAGTGGGACCCTACGAGCAGTACTTC. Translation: CASSLEPSLGTVGPYEQYF.

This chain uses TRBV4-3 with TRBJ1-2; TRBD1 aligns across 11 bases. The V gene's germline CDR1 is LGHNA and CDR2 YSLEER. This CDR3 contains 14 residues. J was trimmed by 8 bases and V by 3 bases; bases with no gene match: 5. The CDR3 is CASSHHGTGGGYTF. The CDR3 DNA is TGCGCCAGCAGCCACCATGGGACAGGGGGAGGCTACACCTTC.

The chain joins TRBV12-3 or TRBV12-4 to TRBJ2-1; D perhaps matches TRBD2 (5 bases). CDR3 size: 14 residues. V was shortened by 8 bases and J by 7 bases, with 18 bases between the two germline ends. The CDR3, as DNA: TGTGCCAGCCATGGGGAGCTAGAGACAAATGAGCAGTTCTTC. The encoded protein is CASHGELETNEQFF.

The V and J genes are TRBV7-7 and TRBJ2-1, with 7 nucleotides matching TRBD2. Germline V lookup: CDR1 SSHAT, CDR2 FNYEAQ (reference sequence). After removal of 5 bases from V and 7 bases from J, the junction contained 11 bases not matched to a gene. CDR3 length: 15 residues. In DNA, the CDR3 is TGTGCCAGCAGCCCCTGGGCGGGAGTTGGTAATGAGCAGTTCTTC. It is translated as CASSPWAGVGNEQFF.

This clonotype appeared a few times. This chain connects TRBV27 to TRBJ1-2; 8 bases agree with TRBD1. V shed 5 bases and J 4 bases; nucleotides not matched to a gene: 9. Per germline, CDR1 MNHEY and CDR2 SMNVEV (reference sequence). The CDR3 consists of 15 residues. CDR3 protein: CASSPQGARSYGYTF. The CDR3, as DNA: TGTGCCAGCAGTCCGCAGGGGGCTCGTAGCTATGGCTACACCTTC.

The CDR3 loop reads CASSLAINSGKDEQFF. The CDR3, as DNA: TGTGCCAGCAGCTTAGCGATTAATAGCGGGAAGGATGAGCAGTTCTTC. The rearrangement links TRBV7-7 to TRBJ2-1; 8 nucleotides match TRBD2. Germline CDR1 reads SSHAT; CDR2 reads FNYEAQ (reference sequence). This CDR3 is 16 amino acids long. The V segment lost 0 bases and the J segment 8 bases; nucleotides outside the gene matches: 9.

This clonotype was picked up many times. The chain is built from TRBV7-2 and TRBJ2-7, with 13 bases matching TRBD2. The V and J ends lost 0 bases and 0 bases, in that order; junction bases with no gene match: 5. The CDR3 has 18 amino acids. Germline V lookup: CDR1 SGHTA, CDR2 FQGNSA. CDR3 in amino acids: CASSLAATSGRSSYEQYF. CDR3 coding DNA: TGTGCCAGCAGCTTAGCGGCGACTAGCGGGAGGAGCTCCTACGAGCAGTACTTC.

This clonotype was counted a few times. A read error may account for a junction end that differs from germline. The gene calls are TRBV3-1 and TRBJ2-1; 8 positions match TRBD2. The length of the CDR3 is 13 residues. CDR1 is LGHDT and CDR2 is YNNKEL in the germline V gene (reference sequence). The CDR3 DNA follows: TGTGCCGGCAGCCAAGACTTGACTAGCGCGCAGTTCTTC. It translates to CAGSQDLTSAQFF.

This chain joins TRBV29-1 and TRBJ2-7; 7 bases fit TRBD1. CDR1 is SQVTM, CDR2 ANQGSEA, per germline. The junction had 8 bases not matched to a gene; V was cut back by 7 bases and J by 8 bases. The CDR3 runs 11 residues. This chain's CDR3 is CSGDSGRKQYF. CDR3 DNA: TGCAGCGGGGACAGCGGACGCAAGCAGTACTTC.

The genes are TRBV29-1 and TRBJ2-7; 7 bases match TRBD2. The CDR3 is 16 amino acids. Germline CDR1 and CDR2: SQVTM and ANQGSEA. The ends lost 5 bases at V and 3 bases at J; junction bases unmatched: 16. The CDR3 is CSVSSTLGGIVYEQYF. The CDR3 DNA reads TGCAGCGTTTCATCAACTTTGGGGGGGATAGTCTACGAGCAGTACTTC.

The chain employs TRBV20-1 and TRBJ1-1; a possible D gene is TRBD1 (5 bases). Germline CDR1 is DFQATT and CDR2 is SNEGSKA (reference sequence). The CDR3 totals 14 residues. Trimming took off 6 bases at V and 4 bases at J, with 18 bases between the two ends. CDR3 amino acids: CSARRQGPRTEAFF. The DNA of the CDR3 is TGCAGTGCCAGGAGGCAGGGACCTCGCACTGAAGCTTTCTTT.

The CDR3 is CASSLAVTTNEKLFF. CDR3 nucleotides: TGTGCCAGCAGCTTAGCGGTGACAACTAATGAAAAACTGTTTTTT. The gene calls are TRBV7-9 and TRBJ1-4; D is unclear. The germline CDR1 and CDR2 sequences are SEHNR and FQNEAQ (reference sequence). The CDR3 totals 15 residues. V lost 0 bases, J lost 0 bases, and 5 bases lay in between.

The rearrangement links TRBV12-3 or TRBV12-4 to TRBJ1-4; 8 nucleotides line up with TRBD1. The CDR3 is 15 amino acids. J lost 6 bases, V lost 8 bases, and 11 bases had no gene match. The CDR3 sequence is CASCTRTGLDEKLFF. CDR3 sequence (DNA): TGTGCCAGCTGTACCCGGACAGGGCTGGATGAAAAACTGTTTTTT.

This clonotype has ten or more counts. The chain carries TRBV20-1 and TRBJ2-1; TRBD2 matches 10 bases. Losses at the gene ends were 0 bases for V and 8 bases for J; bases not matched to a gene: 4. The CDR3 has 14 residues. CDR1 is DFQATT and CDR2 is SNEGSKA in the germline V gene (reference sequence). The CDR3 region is CSAREASGGDEQFF. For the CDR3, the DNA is TGCAGTGCTAGAGAGGCTAGCGGGGGCGATGAGCAGTTCTTC.

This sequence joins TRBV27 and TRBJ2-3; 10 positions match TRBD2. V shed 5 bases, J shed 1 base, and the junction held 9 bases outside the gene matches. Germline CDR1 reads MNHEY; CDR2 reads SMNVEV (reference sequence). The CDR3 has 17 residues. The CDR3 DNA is TGTGCCAGCAGTCTCCTTTTTCTAGCGGGGGGCACAGATACGCAGTATTTT. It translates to CASSLLFLAGGTDTQYF.

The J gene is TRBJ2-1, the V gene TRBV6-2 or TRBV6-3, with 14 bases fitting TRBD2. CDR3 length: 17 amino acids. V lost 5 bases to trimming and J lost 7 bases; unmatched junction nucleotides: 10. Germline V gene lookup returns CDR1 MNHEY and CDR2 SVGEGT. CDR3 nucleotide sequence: TGTGCCAGCAGTCACCAAAGACTAGCGGGAGGGAGAAATGAGCAGTTCTTC. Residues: CASSHQRLAGGRNEQFF.

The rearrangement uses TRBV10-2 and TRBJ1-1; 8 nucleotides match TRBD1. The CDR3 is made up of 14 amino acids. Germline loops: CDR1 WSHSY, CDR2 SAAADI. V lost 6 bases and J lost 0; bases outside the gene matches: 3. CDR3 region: CASRPQGVNTEAFF. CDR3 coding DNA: TGCGCCAGCAGACCACAGGGGGTGAACACTGAAGCTTTCTTT.

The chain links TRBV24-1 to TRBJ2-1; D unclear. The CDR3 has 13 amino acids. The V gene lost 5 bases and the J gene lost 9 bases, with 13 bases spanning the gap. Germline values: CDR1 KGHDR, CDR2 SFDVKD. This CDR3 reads CATSVGRTSEQFF. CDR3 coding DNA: TGTGCCACCAGTGTAGGTCGCACGAGTGAGCAGTTCTTC.

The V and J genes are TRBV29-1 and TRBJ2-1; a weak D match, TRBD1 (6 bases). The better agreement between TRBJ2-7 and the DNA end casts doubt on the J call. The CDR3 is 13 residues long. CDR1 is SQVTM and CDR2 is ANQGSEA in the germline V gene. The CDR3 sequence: CSVLGAFYNEQYF. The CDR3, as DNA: TGCAGCGTATTGGGGGCCTTTTACAATGAGCAGTACTTC.

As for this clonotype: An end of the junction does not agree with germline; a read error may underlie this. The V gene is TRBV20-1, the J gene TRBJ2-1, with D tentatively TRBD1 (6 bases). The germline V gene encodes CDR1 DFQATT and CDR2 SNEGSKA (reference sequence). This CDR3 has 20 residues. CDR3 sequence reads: CSARLTRRATFEGVYNERFF. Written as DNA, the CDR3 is TGCAGTGCTAGACTAACGCGGCGGGCCACCTTCGAGGGGGTCTACAATGAGCGGTTCTTC.

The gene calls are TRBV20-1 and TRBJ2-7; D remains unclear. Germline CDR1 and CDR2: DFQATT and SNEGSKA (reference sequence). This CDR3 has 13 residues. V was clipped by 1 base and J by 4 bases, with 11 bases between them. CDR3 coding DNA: TGCAGTGCTAGAGGGCCTCTCGTTTACGAGCAGTACTTC. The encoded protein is CSARGPLVYEQYF.